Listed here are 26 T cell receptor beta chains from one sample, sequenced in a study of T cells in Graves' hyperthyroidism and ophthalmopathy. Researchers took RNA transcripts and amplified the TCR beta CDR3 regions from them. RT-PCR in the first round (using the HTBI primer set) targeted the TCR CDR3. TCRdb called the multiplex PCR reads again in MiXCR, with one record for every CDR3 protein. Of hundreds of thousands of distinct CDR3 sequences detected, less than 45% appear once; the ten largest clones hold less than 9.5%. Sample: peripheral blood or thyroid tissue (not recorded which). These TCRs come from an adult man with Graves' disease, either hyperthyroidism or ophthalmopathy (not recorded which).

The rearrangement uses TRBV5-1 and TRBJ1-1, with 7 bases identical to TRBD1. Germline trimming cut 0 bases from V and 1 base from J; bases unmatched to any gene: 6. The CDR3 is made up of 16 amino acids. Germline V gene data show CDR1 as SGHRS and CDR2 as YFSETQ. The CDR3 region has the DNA TGCGCCAGCAGCTTGGTGCCAGGGGGTGCGAACACTGAAGCTTTCTTT. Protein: CASSLVPGGANTEAFF.

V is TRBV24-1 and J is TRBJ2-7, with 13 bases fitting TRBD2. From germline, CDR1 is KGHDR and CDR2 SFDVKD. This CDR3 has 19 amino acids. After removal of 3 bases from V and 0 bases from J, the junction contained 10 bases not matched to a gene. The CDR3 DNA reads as TGTGCCACCAGTGATGCTGGGACTAGCGGGATGACCAGCTCCTACGAGCAGTACTTC. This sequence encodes CATSDAGTSGMTSSYEQYF.

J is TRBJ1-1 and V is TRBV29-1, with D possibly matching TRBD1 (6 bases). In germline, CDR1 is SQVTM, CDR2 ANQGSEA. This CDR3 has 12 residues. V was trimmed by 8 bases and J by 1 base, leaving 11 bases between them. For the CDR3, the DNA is TGCAGCTCAGGGACAAGGAACACTGAAGCTTTCTTT. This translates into CSSGTRNTEAFF.

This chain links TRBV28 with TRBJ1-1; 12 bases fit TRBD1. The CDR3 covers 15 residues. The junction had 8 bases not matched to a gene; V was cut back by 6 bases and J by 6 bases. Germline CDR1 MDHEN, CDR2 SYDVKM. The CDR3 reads CASRSTGTGGSEAFF. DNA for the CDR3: TGTGCCAGCAGATCCACCGGGACAGGGGGCTCTGAAGCTTTCTTT.

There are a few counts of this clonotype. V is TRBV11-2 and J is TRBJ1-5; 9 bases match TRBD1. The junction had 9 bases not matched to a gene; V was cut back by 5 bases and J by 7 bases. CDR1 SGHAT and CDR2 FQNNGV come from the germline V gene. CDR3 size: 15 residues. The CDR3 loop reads CASSQDGDRAQPQHF. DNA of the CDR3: TGTGCCAGCAGCCAAGATGGGGACAGGGCCCAGCCCCAGCATTTT.

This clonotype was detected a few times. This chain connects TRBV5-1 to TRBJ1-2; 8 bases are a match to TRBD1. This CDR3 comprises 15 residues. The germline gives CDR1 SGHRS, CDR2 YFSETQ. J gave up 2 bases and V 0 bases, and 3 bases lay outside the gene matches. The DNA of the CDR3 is TGCGCCAGCAGCTTGGCAGGGGGCAGCAACTATGGCTACACCTTC. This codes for CASSLAGGSNYGYTF.

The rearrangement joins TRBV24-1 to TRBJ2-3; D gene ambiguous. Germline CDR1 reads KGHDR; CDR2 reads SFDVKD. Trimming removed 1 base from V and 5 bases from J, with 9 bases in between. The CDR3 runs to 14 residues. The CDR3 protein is CATSDFGGGDTQYF. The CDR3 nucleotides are TGTGCCACCAGTGATTTTGGCGGCGGAGATACGCAGTATTTT.

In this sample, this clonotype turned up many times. The CDR3 here is CATSAGTGNEETQYF. CDR3 sequence (DNA): TGTGCCACCAGTGCCGGGACAGGGAACGAAGAGACCCAGTACTTC. This sequence joins TRBV24-1 and TRBJ2-5, with 9 bases matching TRBD1. The CDR3 totals 15 residues. Germline CDR1 reads KGHDR; CDR2 reads SFDVKD. After removal of 5 bases from V and 3 bases from J, the junction contained 6 bases not matched to a gene.

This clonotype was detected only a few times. CDR3 DNA sequence: TGTGCCACCGGACGGGGGCAGAATCAGCCCCAGCATTTT. Residues: CATGRGQNQPQHF. The J gene is TRBJ1-5, the V gene TRBV19, with D perhaps matching TRBD1 (6 bases). V dropped 10 bases and J dropped 4 bases, with 14 bases sitting between them. This CDR3 spans 13 amino acids. From germline, CDR1 is LNHDA and CDR2 SQIVND (reference sequence).

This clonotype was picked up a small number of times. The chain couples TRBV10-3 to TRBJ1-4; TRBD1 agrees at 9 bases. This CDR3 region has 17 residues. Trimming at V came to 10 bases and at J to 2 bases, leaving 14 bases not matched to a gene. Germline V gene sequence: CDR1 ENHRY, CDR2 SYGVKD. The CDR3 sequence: CASRRHGTGSTNEKLFF. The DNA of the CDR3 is TGTGCCAGCAGGAGGCACGGGACAGGGAGCACTAATGAAAAACTGTTTTTT.

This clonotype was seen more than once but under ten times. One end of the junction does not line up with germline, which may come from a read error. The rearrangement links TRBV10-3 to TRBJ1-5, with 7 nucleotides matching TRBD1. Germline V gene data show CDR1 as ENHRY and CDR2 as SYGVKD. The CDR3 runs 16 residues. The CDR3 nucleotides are TGTGCCAGCAGTTCCACGACAGGGACTGGCAATCAGCCCCAGCATTTT. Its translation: CASSSTTGTGNQPQHF.

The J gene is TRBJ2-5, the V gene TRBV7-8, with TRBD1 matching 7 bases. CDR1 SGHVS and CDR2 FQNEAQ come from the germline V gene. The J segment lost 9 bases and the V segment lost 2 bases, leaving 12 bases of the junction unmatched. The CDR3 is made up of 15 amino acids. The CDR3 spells CASSLTGAGLGSQYF. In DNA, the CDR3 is TGTGCCAGCAGCTTAACAGGGGCCGGGTTGGGGTCCCAGTACTTC.

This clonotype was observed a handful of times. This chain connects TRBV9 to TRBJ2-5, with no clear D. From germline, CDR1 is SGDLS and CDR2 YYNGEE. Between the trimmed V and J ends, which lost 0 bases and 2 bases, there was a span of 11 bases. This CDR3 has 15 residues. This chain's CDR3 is CASSVGSLPQETQYF. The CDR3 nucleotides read TGTGCCAGCAGCGTAGGGTCCCTCCCACAAGAGACCCAGTACTTC.

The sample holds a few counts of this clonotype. DNA of the CDR3: TGCGCCAGCAGCTCGGAACTAGGTAGCTTGCCGTACTTC. The encoded protein is CASSSELGSLPYF. The rearrangement links TRBV5-1 to TRBJ2-7; maybe TRBD2 (5 bases). The CDR3 totals 13 residues. CDR1 is SGHRS, CDR2 YFSETQ, per germline. The V end lost 3 bases, the J end lost 12 bases, and 19 bases lay between the germline ends.

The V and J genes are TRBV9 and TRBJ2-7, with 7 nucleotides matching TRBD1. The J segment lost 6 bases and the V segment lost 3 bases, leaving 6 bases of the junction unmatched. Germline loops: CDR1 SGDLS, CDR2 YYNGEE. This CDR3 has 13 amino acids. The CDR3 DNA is TGTGCCAGCAGCGCGGCCGGGACAGCCGAGCAGTACTTC. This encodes CASSAAGTAEQYF.

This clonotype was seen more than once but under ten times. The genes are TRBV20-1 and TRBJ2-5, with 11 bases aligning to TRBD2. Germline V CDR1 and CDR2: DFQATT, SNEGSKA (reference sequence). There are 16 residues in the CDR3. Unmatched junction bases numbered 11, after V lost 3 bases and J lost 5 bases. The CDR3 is CSASTASGGKGETQYF. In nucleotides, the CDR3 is TGCAGTGCTAGTACCGCTAGCGGGGGGAAAGGGGAGACCCAGTACTTC.

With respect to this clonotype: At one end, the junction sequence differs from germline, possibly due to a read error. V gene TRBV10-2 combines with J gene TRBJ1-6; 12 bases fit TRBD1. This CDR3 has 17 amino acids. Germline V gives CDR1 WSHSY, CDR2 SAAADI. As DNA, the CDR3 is TGCGCCAGCAGTGGGGGGACAGGGGGCTCCAATAATTCACCCCTCCACTTT. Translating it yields CASSGGTGGSNNSPLHF.

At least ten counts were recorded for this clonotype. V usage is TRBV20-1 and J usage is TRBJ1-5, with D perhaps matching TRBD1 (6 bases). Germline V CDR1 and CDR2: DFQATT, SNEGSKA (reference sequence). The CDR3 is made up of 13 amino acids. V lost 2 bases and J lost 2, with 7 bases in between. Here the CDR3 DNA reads TGCAGTGCTAGACGACAGGGCAATCAGCCCCAGCATTTT. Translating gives CSARRQGNQPQHF.

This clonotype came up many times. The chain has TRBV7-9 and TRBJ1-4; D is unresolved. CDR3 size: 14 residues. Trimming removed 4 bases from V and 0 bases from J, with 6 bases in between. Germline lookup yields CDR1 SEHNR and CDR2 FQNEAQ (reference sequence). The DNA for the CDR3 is TGTGCCAGCAGCTCGCGATCAACTAATGAAAAACTGTTTTTT. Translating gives CASSSRSTNEKLFF.

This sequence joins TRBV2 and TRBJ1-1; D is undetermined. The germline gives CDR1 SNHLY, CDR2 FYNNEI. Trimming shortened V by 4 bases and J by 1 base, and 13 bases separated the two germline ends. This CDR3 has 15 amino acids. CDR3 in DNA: TGTGCCAGCAGTGCTAGAGGGCACTCGAACACTGAAGCTTTCTTT. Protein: CASSARGHSNTEAFF. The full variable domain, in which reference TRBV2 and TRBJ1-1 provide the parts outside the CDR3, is EPEVTQTPSHQVTQMGQEVILRCVPISNHLYFYWYRQILGQKVEFLVSFYNNEISEKSEIFDDQFSVERPDGSNFTLKIRSTKLEDSAMYFCASSARGHSNTEAFFGQGTRLTVV.

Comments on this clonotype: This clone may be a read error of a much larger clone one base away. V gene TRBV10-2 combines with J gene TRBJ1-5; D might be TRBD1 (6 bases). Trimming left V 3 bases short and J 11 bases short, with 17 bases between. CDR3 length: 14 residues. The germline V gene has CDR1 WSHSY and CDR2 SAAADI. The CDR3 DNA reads TGCGCCAGCAGTGACGGGCAGGGGAAGGAGTCCCAGCATTTT. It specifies CASSDGQGKESQHF.

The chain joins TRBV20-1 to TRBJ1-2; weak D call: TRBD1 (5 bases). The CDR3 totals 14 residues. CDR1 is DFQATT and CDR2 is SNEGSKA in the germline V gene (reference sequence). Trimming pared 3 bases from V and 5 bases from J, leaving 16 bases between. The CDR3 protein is CSASVNGAPYGYTF. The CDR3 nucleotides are TGCAGTGCTAGTGTCAACGGGGCCCCTTATGGCTACACCTTC.

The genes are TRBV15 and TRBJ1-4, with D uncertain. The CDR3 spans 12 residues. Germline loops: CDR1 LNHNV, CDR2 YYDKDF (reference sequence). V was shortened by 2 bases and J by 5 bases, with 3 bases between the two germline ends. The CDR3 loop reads CATSRRNEKLFF. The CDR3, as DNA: TGTGCCACCAGCAGAAGGAATGAAAAACTGTTTTTT.

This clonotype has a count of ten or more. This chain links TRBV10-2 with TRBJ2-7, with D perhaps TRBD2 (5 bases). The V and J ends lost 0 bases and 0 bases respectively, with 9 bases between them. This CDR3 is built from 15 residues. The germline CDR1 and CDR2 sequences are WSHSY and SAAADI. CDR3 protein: CASSESNGNSYEQYF. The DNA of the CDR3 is TGCGCCAGCAGTGAGTCGAACGGGAACTCCTACGAGCAGTACTTC.

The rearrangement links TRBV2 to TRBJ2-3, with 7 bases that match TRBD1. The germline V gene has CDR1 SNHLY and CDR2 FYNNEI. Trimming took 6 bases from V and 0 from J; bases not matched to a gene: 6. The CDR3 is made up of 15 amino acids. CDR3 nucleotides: TGTGCCAGCAGCGTGGGACAGATTAGCACAGATACGCAGTATTTT. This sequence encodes CASSVGQISTDTQYF.

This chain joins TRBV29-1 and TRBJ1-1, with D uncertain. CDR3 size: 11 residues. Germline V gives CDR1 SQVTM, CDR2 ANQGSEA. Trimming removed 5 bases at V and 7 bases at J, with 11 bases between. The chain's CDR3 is CSVSVNGEAFF. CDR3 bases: TGCAGCGTTTCTGTAAACGGTGAAGCTTTCTTT.